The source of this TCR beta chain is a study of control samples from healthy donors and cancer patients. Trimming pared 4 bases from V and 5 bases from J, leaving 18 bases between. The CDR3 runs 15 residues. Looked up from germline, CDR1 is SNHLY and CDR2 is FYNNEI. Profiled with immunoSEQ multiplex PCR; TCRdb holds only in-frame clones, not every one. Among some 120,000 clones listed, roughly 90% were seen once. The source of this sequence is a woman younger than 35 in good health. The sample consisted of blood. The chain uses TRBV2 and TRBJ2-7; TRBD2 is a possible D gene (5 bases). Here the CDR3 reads CASSGPTLRTDEQYF. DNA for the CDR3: TGTGCCAGCAGTGGCCCGACCCTCCGGACTGACGAGCAGTACTTC. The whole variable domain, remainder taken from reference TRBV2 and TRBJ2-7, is EPEVTQTPSHQVTQMGQEVILRCVPISNHLYFYWYRQILGQKVEFLVSFYNNEISEKSEIFDDQFSVERPDGSNFTLKIRSTKLEDSAMYFCASSGPTLRTDEQYFGPGTRLTVT.